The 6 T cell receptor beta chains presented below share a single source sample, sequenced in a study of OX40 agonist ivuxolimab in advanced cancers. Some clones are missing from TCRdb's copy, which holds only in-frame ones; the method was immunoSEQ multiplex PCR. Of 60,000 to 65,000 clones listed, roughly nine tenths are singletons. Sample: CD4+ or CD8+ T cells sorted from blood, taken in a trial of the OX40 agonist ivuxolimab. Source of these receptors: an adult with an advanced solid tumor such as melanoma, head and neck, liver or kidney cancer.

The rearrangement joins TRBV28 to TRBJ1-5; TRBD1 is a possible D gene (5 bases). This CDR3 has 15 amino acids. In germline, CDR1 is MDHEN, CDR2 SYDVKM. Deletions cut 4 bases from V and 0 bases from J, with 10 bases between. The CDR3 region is CASSSGTYSNQPQHF. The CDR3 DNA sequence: TGTGCCAGCAGTTCCGGGACCTATAGCAATCAGCCCCAGCATTTT.

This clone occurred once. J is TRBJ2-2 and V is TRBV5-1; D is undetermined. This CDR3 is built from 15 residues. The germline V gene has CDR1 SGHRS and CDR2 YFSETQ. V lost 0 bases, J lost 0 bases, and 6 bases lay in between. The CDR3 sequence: CASSLDSPNTGELFF. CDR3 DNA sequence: TGCGCCAGCAGCTTGGACTCACCGAACACCGGGGAGCTGTTTTTT.

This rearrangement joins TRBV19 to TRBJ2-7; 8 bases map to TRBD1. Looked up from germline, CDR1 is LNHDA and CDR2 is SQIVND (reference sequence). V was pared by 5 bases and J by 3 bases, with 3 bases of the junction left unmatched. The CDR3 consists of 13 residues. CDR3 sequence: CASSVGTGYEQYF. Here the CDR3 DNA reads TGTGCCAGTAGTGTCGGGACAGGCTACGAGCAGTACTTC.

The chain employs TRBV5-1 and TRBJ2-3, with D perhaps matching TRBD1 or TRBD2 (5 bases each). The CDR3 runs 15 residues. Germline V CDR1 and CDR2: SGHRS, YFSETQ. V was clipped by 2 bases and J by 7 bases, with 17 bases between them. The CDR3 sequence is CASSLGAEWGNTQYF. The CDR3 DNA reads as TGCGCCAGCAGCTTAGGGGCGGAGTGGGGGAATACGCAGTATTTT.

DNA for the CDR3: TGTGCCAGCAGTGCCCGACAGGGACTCTATGGCTACACCTTC. This encodes CASSARQGLYGYTF. This chain joins TRBV2 and TRBJ1-2, with TRBD1 identical over 7 bases. J gave up 4 bases and V 4 bases, and 6 bases lay outside the gene matches. The germline gives CDR1 SNHLY, CDR2 FYNNEI. The CDR3 loop spans 14 amino acids.

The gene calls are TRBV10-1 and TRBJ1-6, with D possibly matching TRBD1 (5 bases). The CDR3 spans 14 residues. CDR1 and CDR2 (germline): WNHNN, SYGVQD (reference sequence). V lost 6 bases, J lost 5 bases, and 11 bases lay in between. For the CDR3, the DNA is TGCGCCAGCAGCACGCGGGGGAATAATTCACCCCTCCACTTT. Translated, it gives CASSTRGNNSPLHF.